Listed here are 22 T cell receptor beta chains from one sample, sequenced in a study of blood T cell repertoires in COVID-19. Produced via immunoSEQ multiplex PCR; TCRdb's table is partial and in-frame only. The data show about 80,000 clones, roughly 80% seen once. Sequencing input: peripheral blood. The receptor set was obtained from a woman aged 70-85 years with acute or convalescent COVID-19.

This chain joins TRBV30 and TRBJ1-6; D is ambiguous. V lost 4 bases to trimming and J lost 0 bases, with 13 bases between them. Germline loops: CDR1 GTSNPN, CDR2 SVGIG (reference sequence). This CDR3 has 16 amino acids. The CDR3 region has the DNA TGTGCCTGGAAAAGTGGAGGAAGCTCCTATAATTCACCCCTCCACTTT. Amino acid sequence: CAWKSGGSSYNSPLHF.

This chain uses TRBV7-3 with TRBJ2-1; 7 bases map to TRBD2. Germline values: CDR1 SGHTA, CDR2 FQGTGA. V lost 5 bases, J lost 4 bases, and 8 bases stayed unmatched. The CDR3 loop spans 15 amino acids. The chain's CDR3 is CASSPTGGLYNEQFF. As DNA, the CDR3 is TGTGCCAGCAGCCCAACGGGAGGCCTTTACAATGAGCAGTTCTTC.

The chain has TRBV30 and TRBJ2-1; perhaps TRBD2 as D (7 bases). This CDR3 contains 15 residues. Germline-derived CDR1 and CDR2 are GTSNPN and SVGIG (reference sequence). The germline V and J ends were trimmed by 0 bases and 8 bases, with 17 bases remaining between them. DNA of the CDR3: TGTGCCTGGAGTGTTGGAGGGAGGGGGGGCTATGAGCAGTTCTTC. This codes for CAWSVGGRGGYEQFF.

This clone was detected a few times. The V call is TRBV2, the J call TRBJ2-6; D remains ambiguous. Deletions cut 8 bases from V and 0 bases from J, with 17 bases between. The CDR3 has 17 amino acids. The germline V gene has CDR1 SNHLY and CDR2 FYNNEI. CDR3 region: CASSELPVSSGANVLTF. In DNA form, the CDR3 reads TGTGCCAGCTCCGAATTACCGGTTAGCTCTGGGGCCAACGTCCTGACTTTC.

This chain links TRBV7-2 with TRBJ2-7; 11 nucleotides agree with TRBD2. The CDR3 has 15 amino acids. Trimming cost V 3 bases and J 3 bases; bases outside gene matches: 4. Germline CDR1 SGHTA, CDR2 FQGNSA. DNA of the CDR3: TGTGCCAGCAGCTTCACTAGCGGGAGTAGCTACGAGCAGTACTTC. The encoded protein is CASSFTSGSSYEQYF. The entire variable domain, with the rest obtained from reference TRBV7-2 and TRBJ2-7, is as follows: GAGVSQSPSNKVTEKGKDVELRCDPISGHTALYWYRQSLGQGLEFLIYFQGNSAPDKSGLPSDRFSAERTGGSVSTLTIQRTQQEDSAVYLCASSFTSGSSYEQYFGPGTRLTVT.

This clone was picked up a small number of times. The chain is built from TRBV7-2 and TRBJ1-5; weak D call: TRBD1 (6 bases). CDR1 is SGHTA and CDR2 is FQGNSA in the germline V gene. This CDR3 is 15 amino acids long. V dropped 2 bases and J dropped 4 bases, with 12 bases sitting between them. CDR3 coding DNA: TGTGCCAGCAGCTTATACGGACAGACGAATCAGCCCCAGCATTTT. Encoded protein: CASSLYGQTNQPQHF.

The CDR3 here is CASSRMGQGREKLFF. The CDR3 nucleotides are TGTGCCAGCAGCAGGATGGGACAGGGGAGAGAAAAACTGTTTTTT. The V and J genes are TRBV5-4 and TRBJ1-4; 10 bases align to TRBD1. Losses at the gene ends were 4 bases for V and 8 bases for J; bases not matched to a gene: 8. The CDR3 runs to 15 residues. Germline values: CDR1 SGHNT, CDR2 YYREEE (reference sequence).

The chain recombines TRBV18 with TRBJ1-2, with 10 bases matching TRBD1. V shed 5 bases, J shed 5 bases, and the junction held 2 bases outside the gene matches. The germline V gene has CDR1 KGHSH and CDR2 LQKENI. The CDR3 is made up of 13 amino acids. The CDR3 region has the DNA TGTGCCAGCTCAACGGGACAGGGGTATGGCTACACCTTC. Translation: CASSTGQGYGYTF. Drawing the rest from reference TRBV18 and TRBJ1-2, the complete variable domain is NAGVMQNPRHLVRRRGQEARLRCSPMKGHSHVYWYRQLPEEGLKFMVYLQKENIIDESGMPKERFSAEFPKEGPSILRIQQVVRGDSAAYFCASSTGQGYGYTFGSGTRLTVV.

This chain connects TRBV30 to TRBJ2-7; 9 bases line up with TRBD2. The CDR3 has 15 residues. With V trimmed by 4 bases and J by 5 bases, 12 bases remained unmatched. Germline assignment: CDR1 GTSNPN and CDR2 SVGIG (reference sequence). DNA for the CDR3: TGTGCCTGGACCAACTATAGCGGGAGATCCCACGAGCAGTACTTC. Translated: CAWTNYSGRSHEQYF.

CDR3 amino acids: CASSYRTGGRTQYF. CDR3 coding DNA: TGTGCCAGCAGTTATAGGACAGGGGGACGGACCCAGTACTTC. This chain uses TRBV6-2 or TRBV6-3 with TRBJ2-5, with TRBD1 identical over 10 bases. CDR1 is MNHEY, CDR2 SVGEGT, per germline. Trimming at V came to 3 bases and at J to 7 bases, leaving 5 bases not matched to a gene. CDR3 length equals 14 residues.

The gene calls are TRBV29-1 and TRBJ2-1; 7 nucleotides line up with TRBD2. The V gene's germline CDR1 is SQVTM and CDR2 ANQGSEA. Trimming took 3 bases from V and 2 from J; bases not matched to a gene: 4. The CDR3 is 14 amino acids. The chain's CDR3 is CSVESGTTYNEQFF. The CDR3 nucleotides are TGCAGCGTTGAGAGCGGGACTACCTACAATGAGCAGTTCTTC.

The rearrangement links TRBV4-2 to TRBJ1-1; 7 nucleotides agree with TRBD1. The CDR3 runs to 18 residues. Trimming at V came to 0 bases and at J to 6 bases, leaving 16 bases not matched to a gene. Germline CDR1 LGHNA, CDR2 YNFKEQ. CDR3 sequence reads: CASSQDARDSPRGAEAFF. The CDR3 bases are TGTGCCAGCAGCCAAGATGCCCGGGACAGCCCTCGGGGAGCTGAAGCTTTCTTT.

The chain uses TRBV5-6 and TRBJ1-4; 9 bases agree with TRBD1. The CDR3 runs to 15 residues. Losses at the gene ends were 5 bases for V and 8 bases for J; bases not matched to a gene: 10. Germline lookup yields CDR1 SGHDT and CDR2 YYEEEE. CDR3 residues: CASSLKTGGGEKLFF. The CDR3 DNA follows: TGTGCCAGCAGTCTGAAGACAGGGGGAGGAGAAAAACTGTTTTTT. Together with reference TRBV5-6 and TRBJ1-4, the CDR3 gives the full variable domain: DAGVTQSPTHLIKTRGQQVTLRCSPKSGHDTVSWYQQALGQGPQFIFQYYEEEERQRGNFPDRFSGHQFPNYSSELNVNALLLGDSALYLCASSLKTGGGEKLFFGSGTQLSVL.

This clone was detected only once. The rearrangement uses TRBV29-1 and TRBJ2-1; the match to TRBD1 covers 9 bases. The CDR3 has 14 amino acids. The V gene end was trimmed by 7 bases and the J gene end by 9 bases; junction bases not matched to a gene: 13. CDR1 is SQVTM and CDR2 is ANQGSEA in the germline V gene. The CDR3 nucleotides read TGCAGCGCTGGCCGGGACAGGGTCAGGGGTGAGCAGTTCTTC. Its translation: CSAGRDRVRGEQFF.

This clone was seen a handful of times. The chain employs TRBV18 and TRBJ2-2; no definite D call. Trimming cost V 6 bases and J 3 bases, with 14 bases left between them. CDR1 is KGHSH, CDR2 LQKENI, per germline. This CDR3 region has 15 residues. As DNA, the CDR3 is TGTGCCAGCTCCCTGGTCACTTCGCACACCGGGGAGCTGTTTTTT. Amino acids: CASSLVTSHTGELFF.

The chain carries TRBV14 and TRBJ2-7; 14 bases agree with TRBD2. CDR1 and CDR2 (germline): SGHDN, FVKESK. The CDR3 runs 17 residues. The trim removed 1 base at V and 7 bases at J, leaving 9 bases unmatched. Here the CDR3 DNA reads TGTGCCAGCAGCCAAGCAACCGGGACTAGCGGGAGTTTAGAGCAGTACTTC. Protein: CASSQATGTSGSLEQYF.

V is TRBV10-2 and J is TRBJ1-5, with D perhaps matching TRBD1 (6 bases). The CDR3 is 14 amino acids. V lost 3 bases and J lost 2, with 8 bases in between. Germline V CDR1 and CDR2: WSHSY, SAAADI. The CDR3 coding sequence is TGCGCCAGCAGTGATCGACAGGGCAATCAGCCCCAGCATTTT. Residues: CASSDRQGNQPQHF.

This clone occurred once. The V and J genes are TRBV19 and TRBJ2-2; weak D call: TRBD1 (6 bases). V gave up 5 bases and J gave up 1 base, with 14 bases separating them. The germline gives CDR1 LNHDA, CDR2 SQIVND (reference sequence). The CDR3 runs 16 residues. The CDR3 region is CASSSQPGQNTGELFF. The DNA for the CDR3 is TGTGCCAGTAGTTCGCAACCGGGACAGAACACCGGGGAGCTGTTTTTT.

The chain employs TRBV25-1 and TRBJ2-2; D uncertain. V lost 6 bases, J lost 1 base, and 15 bases lay in between. CDR1 and CDR2 (germline): MGHDK, SYGVNS. There are 16 residues in the CDR3. The CDR3 loop is CASSSPLGRNTGELFF. The CDR3 coding sequence is TGTGCCAGCAGCTCCCCTCTTGGGCGGAACACCGGGGAGCTGTTTTTT.

This clone came up a few times. This CDR3 is CASMTRAGLTNQPQHF. The CDR3 coding sequence is TGTGCCAGCATGACTAGAGCAGGACTTACGAATCAGCCCCAGCATTTT. The chain is built from TRBV27 and TRBJ1-5; D gene ambiguous. This CDR3 is 16 amino acids long. V was trimmed by 7 bases and J by 4 bases, leaving 20 bases between them. CDR1 is MNHEY and CDR2 is SMNVEV in the germline V gene (reference sequence).

V is TRBV20-1 and J is TRBJ2-1; a possible D gene is TRBD2 (6 bases). The CDR3 extends over 11 amino acids. V lost 3 bases to trimming and J lost 12 bases, with 12 bases between them. Germline loops: CDR1 DFQATT, CDR2 SNEGSKA (reference sequence). The DNA for the CDR3 is TGCAGTGCTAGGGGTGTGGGGGGGCAGTTCTTC. Protein sequence: CSARGVGGQFF.

The genes are TRBV5-6 and TRBJ1-2; TRBD1 agrees at 10 bases. Trimming removed 5 bases from V and 3 bases from J; junction bases left unmatched: 7. Germline V gene data show CDR1 as SGHDT and CDR2 as YYEEEE. The CDR3 consists of 15 residues. CDR3 in amino acids: CASSSTGGGYYGYTF. DNA for the CDR3: TGTGCCAGCAGTTCGACAGGGGGCGGGTACTATGGCTACACCTTC.